Each of the 19 T cell receptor beta chains below was sequenced from the same sample in a study of blood T cells in healthy people across ages. The second PCR ran about 6 to 12 cycles with a sample-barcoded 5' primer and J-beta primers. MiXCR, applied by TCRdb to the 5' RACE reads, yields one record per CDR3 protein. The sample has fewer than 1,200,000 distinct CDR3 sequences; 20% to 25% are singletons. This sample was shared with a second study, whose subject was T cells of mothers and their children.

Sequenced: blood. The receptors were sampled from a girl aged 2 to 10 in good health.

This clonotype was seen more than once but under ten times. This chain links TRBV5-5 with TRBJ2-5; 14 bases line up with TRBD2. Trimming took 4 bases from V and 5 from J; bases not matched to a gene: 7. This CDR3 region has 16 residues. Germline assignment: CDR1 SGHKS and CDR2 YYEKEE (reference sequence). This CDR3 reads CASSPGLAGVSETQYF. The CDR3 DNA is TGTGCCAGCAGCCCGGGACTAGCGGGGGTCAGTGAGACCCAGTACTTC.

The chain uses TRBV4-3 and TRBJ2-1, with 9 bases matching TRBD2. Germline CDR1 LGHNA, CDR2 YSLEER. V dropped 0 bases and J dropped 4; count of bases not matched to a gene: 1. CDR3 size: 15 residues. The chain's CDR3 is CASSQDSGGYNEQFF. Here the CDR3 DNA reads TGCGCCAGCAGCCAAGATAGCGGGGGATACAATGAGCAGTTCTTC.

This clonotype was counted a few times. The J gene is TRBJ2-3, the V gene TRBV19; possible D gene TRBD1, 6 bases. CDR3 length equals 13 residues. The V end lost 8 bases, the J end lost 0 bases, and 9 bases lay between the germline ends. Germline V CDR1 and CDR2: LNHDA, SQIVND (reference sequence). CDR3 loop: CASWTASTDTQYF. DNA of the CDR3: TGTGCCAGTTGGACAGCTAGCACAGATACGCAGTATTTT. The full variable domain, its missing parts supplied by reference TRBV19 and TRBJ2-3, is DGGITQSPKYLFRKEGQNVTLSCEQNLNHDAMYWYRQDPGQGLRLIYYSQIVNDFQKGDIAEGYSVSREKKESFPLTVTSAQKNPTAFYLCASWTASTDTQYFGPGTRLTVL.

The chain couples TRBV12-3 or TRBV12-4 to TRBJ2-5, with D possibly matching TRBD2 (6 bases). V was clipped by 6 bases and J by 7 bases, with 15 bases between them. This CDR3 contains 13 residues. The CDR3, as DNA: TGTGCCAGCAGCCCCCGGTCCGGGGGGACCCAGTACTTC. It is translated as CASSPRSGGTQYF.

The genes are TRBV5-1 and TRBJ2-5; TRBD2 agrees at 8 bases. The CDR3 covers 16 residues. The V and J ends lost 2 bases and 3 bases, in that order; junction bases with no gene match: 9. Germline V gives CDR1 SGHRS, CDR2 YFSETQ. The chain's CDR3 is CASSFPLSGVKETQYF. In nucleotides, the CDR3 is TGCGCCAGCAGCTTCCCCCTTAGCGGGGTCAAAGAGACCCAGTACTTC.

The chain couples TRBV11-2 to TRBJ2-1; TRBD2 aligns across 7 bases. The CDR3 runs 18 residues. Germline CDR1 and CDR2: SGHAT and FQNNGV. The J segment lost 0 bases and the V segment lost 5 bases, leaving 13 bases of the junction unmatched. The CDR3 bases are TGTGCCAGCAGCCCTCCGAGAGACGGGAGGCCCTCCTACAATGAGCAGTTCTTC. Encoded protein: CASSPPRDGRPSYNEQFF.

By frequency in the sample, this clonotype is medium-sized (0.01 to 0.1%). The chain joins TRBV29-1 to TRBJ2-3; 8 nucleotides line up with TRBD2. CDR1 and CDR2 from the germline V gene are SQVTM and ANQGSEA. The CDR3 runs 14 residues. J lost 4 bases, V lost 2 bases, and 5 bases had no gene match. The CDR3 DNA reads TGCAGCGTTGAAAACGGGAGGGCACCAGATACGCAGTATTTT. This sequence encodes CSVENGRAPDTQYF.

This sequence joins TRBV6-2 or TRBV6-3 and TRBJ2-1, with 7 bases aligning to TRBD2. The J segment lost 3 bases and the V segment lost 10 bases, leaving 9 bases of the junction unmatched. Germline lookup yields CDR1 MNHEY and CDR2 SVGEGT. The CDR3 is 14 amino acids. CDR3 in amino acids: CATEGTTYYNEQFF. The CDR3, as DNA: TGTGCCACTGAGGGGACTACTTACTACAATGAGCAGTTCTTC.

The chain joins TRBV28 to TRBJ1-6; the D gene is possibly TRBD1 (5 bases). This CDR3 is 13 amino acids long. Germline values: CDR1 MDHEN, CDR2 SYDVKM. The V and J ends lost 3 bases and 10 bases respectively, with 10 bases between them. This CDR3 is CASSFDRSSPLHF. CDR3 DNA: TGTGCCAGCAGTTTCGACAGATCCTCACCCCTCCACTTT. Supplemented by reference TRBV28 and TRBJ1-6, the full variable domain reads DVKVTQSSRYLVKRTGEKVFLECVQDMDHENMFWYRQDPGLGLRLIYFSYDVKMKEKGDIPEGYSVSREKKERFSLILESASTNQTSMYLCASSFDRSSPLHFGNGTRLTVT.

V gene TRBV19 combines with J gene TRBJ2-5; 8 nucleotides match TRBD1. The CDR3 loop spans 14 amino acids. CDR1 is LNHDA and CDR2 is SQIVND in the germline V gene (reference sequence). V was clipped by 5 bases and J by 5 bases; unmatched bases: 7. CDR3 bases: TGTGCCAGTAGTCCTCCGGACAGGGTCGAGACCCAGTACTTC. This encodes CASSPPDRVETQYF.

The rearrangement links TRBV4-3 to TRBJ1-1; TRBD1 aligns across 8 bases. V gave up 0 bases and J gave up 4 bases; unmatched junction bases: 7. The CDR3 consists of 16 residues. Germline values: CDR1 LGHNA, CDR2 YSLEER. CDR3 region: CASSQDPLDRATEAFF. The CDR3 DNA is TGCGCCAGCAGCCAAGATCCCCTGGACAGGGCCACTGAAGCTTTCTTT.

In this sample, this clonotype turned up a few times. The chain couples TRBV6-6 to TRBJ2-5; D might be TRBD2 (6 bases). With the DNA end fitting TRBJ2-1 better, the J assignment may be wrong. The germline CDR1 and CDR2 sequences are MNHNY and SVGAGI (reference sequence). The CDR3 totals 14 residues. The CDR3 here is CASSGGWGGNEQFF. CDR3 in DNA: TGTGCCAGCAGTGGGGGGTGGGGCGGCAATGAGCAGTTCTTC.

This rearrangement joins TRBV29-1 to TRBJ2-5; 9 bases are shared with TRBD1. Per germline, CDR1 SQVTM and CDR2 ANQGSEA. This CDR3 region has 14 residues. V was clipped by 2 bases and J by 2 bases; unmatched bases: 3. The CDR3 DNA reads TGCAGCGTTGAATTCGGGACAGGGCAAGAGACCCAGTACTTC. Protein product: CSVEFGTGQETQYF.

This clonotype was counted a few times. The chain recombines TRBV9 with TRBJ2-3, with 8 bases aligning to TRBD2. This CDR3 comprises 15 residues. Trimming cost V 0 bases and J 5 bases; bases outside gene matches: 5. Germline V lookup: CDR1 SGDLS, CDR2 YYNGEE. The CDR3 region is CASSVGAGEEDTQYF. CDR3 nucleotide sequence: TGTGCCAGCAGCGTAGGAGCGGGAGAGGAAGATACGCAGTATTTT.

This sequence joins TRBV20-1 and TRBJ1-2; TRBD1 is a possible D gene (6 bases). This CDR3 spans 14 amino acids. CDR1 and CDR2 from the germline V gene are DFQATT and SNEGSKA (reference sequence). Trimming removed 1 base at V and 6 bases at J, with 15 bases between. Here the CDR3 reads CSARVGGTPNGYTF. CDR3 nucleotides: TGCAGTGCTAGAGTAGGGGGGACACCTAATGGCTACACCTTC.

In the case of this clonotype: At one end the junction does not follow the germline gene, possibly because of a read error. The chain couples TRBV6-1 to TRBJ2-5; 7 nucleotides line up with TRBD2. Looked up from germline, CDR1 is MNHNS and CDR2 is SASEGT. This CDR3 contains 14 residues. In DNA form, the CDR3 reads TGTGCCAGCAGTGAAGCATCCAGCGGGGAGACCCGGTACTTC. Translation: CASSEASSGETRYF.

The chain has TRBV13 and TRBJ2-7; D is perhaps TRBD1 or TRBD2 (5 bases each). This CDR3 contains 16 residues. CDR1 PRHDT and CDR2 FYEKMQ come from the germline V gene (reference sequence). Trimming removed 5 bases at V and 6 bases at J, with 23 bases between. Here the CDR3 reads CASSASLGTGNSEQYF. CDR3 DNA sequence: TGTGCCAGCAGCGCTAGCCTCGGCACAGGTAATTCCGAGCAGTACTTC. Using reference TRBV13 and TRBJ2-7 for the parts outside the CDR3, the full variable domain is AAGVIQSPRHLIKEKRETATLKCYPIPRHDTVYWYQQGPGQDPQFLISFYEKMQSDKGSIPDRFSAQQFSDYHSELNMSSLELGDSALYFCASSASLGTGNSEQYFGPGTRLTVT.

The chain combines TRBV20-1 with TRBJ2-1; TRBD2 aligns across 8 bases. V shed 6 bases and J 1 base; nucleotides not matched to a gene: 8. The CDR3 covers 15 residues. Germline assignment: CDR1 DFQATT and CDR2 SNEGSKA (reference sequence). The CDR3 is CSAPTSGSSYNEQFF. For the CDR3, the DNA is TGCAGTGCCCCCACCAGCGGGAGTTCCTACAATGAGCAGTTCTTC.

The chain combines TRBV20-1 with TRBJ2-5; D is unclear. Deletions cut 6 bases from V and 3 bases from J, with 17 bases between. The CDR3 length is 14 residues. Germline values: CDR1 DFQATT, CDR2 SNEGSKA (reference sequence). CDR3 sequence reads: CSAKAMRWKETQYF. The CDR3 coding sequence is TGCAGTGCAAAGGCGATGCGGTGGAAAGAGACCCAGTACTTC.